Following are 4 T cell receptor beta chains from one sample sequenced in a study of blood T cell repertoires in COVID-19. The protocol was immunoSEQ multiplex PCR, while the TCRdb copy is restricted to in-frame clones and leaves out a portion. The sample shows fewer than 200,000 clones, 60% to 85% of them seen only once. The sample was peripheral blood. These receptors originate from a man between 65 and 80 years old with acute or convalescent COVID-19.

The chain has TRBV7-9 and TRBJ1-2, with a weak D call TRBD1 (5 bases). The V gene lost 3 bases and the J gene lost 6 bases, with 11 bases spanning the gap. Germline assignment: CDR1 SEHNR and CDR2 FQNEAQ (reference sequence). The CDR3 loop spans 13 amino acids. Written as DNA, the CDR3 is TGTGCCAGCAGCTTTTTGGCAGGGAATGGCTACACCTTC. This sequence encodes CASSFLAGNGYTF.

This clone was seen a single time. The chain joins TRBV6-5 to TRBJ2-7; 7 nucleotides align to TRBD2. The CDR3 consists of 16 residues. CDR1 is MNHEY, CDR2 SVGAGI, per germline. The trim removed 2 bases at V and 0 bases at J, leaving 7 bases unmatched. The CDR3 nucleotides are TGTGCCAGCAGTTACATAACGGGGGGAAGCTCCTACGAGCAGTACTTC. This gives the protein CASSYITGGSSYEQYF.

This clone was recorded once. The genes are TRBV20-1 and TRBJ1-1, with D uncertain. The CDR3 has 13 residues. The germline V and J ends were trimmed by 3 bases and 1 base, with 9 bases remaining between them. Germline-derived CDR1 and CDR2 are DFQATT and SNEGSKA (reference sequence). Here the CDR3 reads CSASLNRNTEAFF. DNA for the CDR3: TGCAGTGCTAGTTTAAATAGGAACACTGAAGCTTTCTTT.

The chain is built from TRBV6-5 and TRBJ2-7, with D perhaps TRBD1 (5 bases). The CDR3 sequence is 11 residues long. Germline values: CDR1 MNHEY, CDR2 SVGAGI. V was cut by 5 bases and J by 5 bases, with 7 bases left in between. In nucleotides, the CDR3 is TGTGCCAGCAGTCAGACAGACGAGCAGTACTTC. Its translation: CASSQTDEQYF.